Described below is a single T cell receptor beta chain sequence and its context. Antigen: not known. Every isolated RNA sample was fully reverse transcribed, so sequencing captured expressed TCRB transcripts. Repertoires were generated with immunoSEQ multiplex PCR, while TCRdb's copy carries only in-frame clones and drops some. In the table there are 100,000 to 150,000 clones, 15% to 20% of which are singletons. CDR1 and CDR2 from the germline V gene are SGHDT and YYEEEE. This CDR3 contains 15 residues. The V and J ends lost 0 bases and 2 bases, in that order; junction bases with no gene match: 1. The sample originates from a study of beta chain features in type 1 diabetes. At the level of the study: Patients shared similar age, gender and cell yields with healthy donors.

All sorted populations exceeded 95% purity. Study conclusions and caveats: Naive, central memory and Treg TCRB repertoires seemed to resemble each other more closely in patients than they did in healthy donors. Shorter templates might be favored by PCR, equally in patients and controls. There was a moderate but significant shortening of TCRB CDR3s in all four CD4+ subsets of Type 1 diabetes patients.

The source material was central memory CD4+ T cells from blood. The chain has TRBV5-6 and TRBJ2-1, with 8 positions matching TRBD1. This receptor was identified in a man in his late teens or twenties with type 1 diabetes. The CDR3 loop is CASSLGQGTYNEQFF. The DNA for the CDR3 is TGTGCCAGCAGCTTGGGACAGGGGACCTACAATGAGCAGTTCTTC.